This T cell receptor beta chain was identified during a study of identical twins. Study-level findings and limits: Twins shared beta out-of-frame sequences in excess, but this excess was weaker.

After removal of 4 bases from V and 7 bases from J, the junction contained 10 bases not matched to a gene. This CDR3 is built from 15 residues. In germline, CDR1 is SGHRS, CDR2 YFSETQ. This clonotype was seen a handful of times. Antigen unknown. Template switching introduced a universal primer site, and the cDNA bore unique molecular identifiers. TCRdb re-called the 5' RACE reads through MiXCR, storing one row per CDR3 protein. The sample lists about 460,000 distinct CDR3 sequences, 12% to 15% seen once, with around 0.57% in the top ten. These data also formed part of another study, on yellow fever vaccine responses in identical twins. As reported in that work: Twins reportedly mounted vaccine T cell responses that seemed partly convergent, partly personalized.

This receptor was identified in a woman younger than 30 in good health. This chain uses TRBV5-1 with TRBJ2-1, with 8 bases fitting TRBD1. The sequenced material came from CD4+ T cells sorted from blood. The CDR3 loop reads CASSLQGALMNEQFF. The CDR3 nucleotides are TGCGCCAGCAGCCTGCAGGGGGCCCTGATGAATGAGCAGTTCTTC.